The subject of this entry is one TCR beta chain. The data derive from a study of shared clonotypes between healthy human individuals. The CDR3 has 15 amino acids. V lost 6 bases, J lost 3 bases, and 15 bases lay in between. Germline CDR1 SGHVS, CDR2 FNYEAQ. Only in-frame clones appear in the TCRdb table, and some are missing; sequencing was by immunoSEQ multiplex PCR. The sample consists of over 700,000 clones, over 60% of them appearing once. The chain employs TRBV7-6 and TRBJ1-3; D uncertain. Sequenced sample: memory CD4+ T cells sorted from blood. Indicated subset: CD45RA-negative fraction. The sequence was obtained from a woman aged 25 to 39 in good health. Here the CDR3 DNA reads TGTGCCAGCAGATACACGCCGGCTGGTGGAAACACCATATATTTT. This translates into CASRYTPAGGNTIYF.